This TCR beta chain was identified during a study of identical twins listed by TCRdb under 2016. Broadly, across the study: To test whether fetal clonotypes persist, the study used deep sequencing on TCR alpha and beta repertoires from monozygotic twins, unrelated adults of various ages, and cord blood. To rule out contamination, the twin experiments were replicated at different times with different library preparation protocols. The study at large found these results: Compared with coincidental sharing between unrelated individuals, out-of-frame TCR alpha sequences shared between twins showed an excess of sequences with low generation probability. Excess twin sharing in beta out-of-frame sequences was weaker because fewer shared sequences lowered the signal-to-noise ratio. Invariant T cells such as MAIT and iNKT could partly confound zero-insertion analyses, though diverse VJ usage argued against this for most clonotypes. Abundant cord blood beta clonotypes carried fewer insertions; young adult naive repertoires showed a weaker similar trend, while memory repertoires showed none. Recombination models systematically underestimated out-of-frame TCR alpha sharing in monozygotic twins but agreed with sharing between unrelated individuals. Because the same donors could not be followed over many years, conclusions were based on cross-sectional statistical analysis.

Only healthy Caucasian donors were included. The twin cohort consisted of three pairs of female monozygotic twins, all aged roughly 18 to 29 years. Positive isolation kits from Invitrogen were used to isolate the CD4+ and CD8+ T cell populations. The library was obtained by 5' RACE. This sample was sequenced with an Illumina HiSeq 2000. A universal primer binding site was introduced by template switching, and a unique molecular identifier was present in the final cDNA, enabling accurate counting of TCR cDNA molecules. First-strand cDNA for TCR alpha and beta chains was synthesized from specific primers in the conserved constant-segment region. To control for contamination, every cDNA library carried two barcodes: a SMART-Mk sample barcode plus Illumina barcodes. Two successive PCR steps introduced TruSeq adapter sequences along with Illumina sample barcodes. Sequencing of the TCR alpha and beta cDNA libraries was done on the Illumina HiSeq platform using custom primers. The original pipeline was this. Unique molecular identifiers were extracted from raw reads with MiGEC, and CDR3 positions were determined with MiXCR. Recombination models were inferred per individual with the repgenHMM and IGoR tools using an EM algorithm. Shared clonotype analysis was performed with the tcR package in R, normalizing sharing by the product of cloneset sizes. To study raw recombination without the effects of thymic and clonal selection, out-of-frame nonproductive sequences were analyzed. The raw public data were reprocessed by TCRdb itself: fastp quality trimming at Q25, MiXCR clonotype calling, in-frame beta chains only. CDR3 protein sequences are deduplicated, and each keeps its most common genes and DNA. TCRdb assigned the V and J calls; the authors' analysis was not used. This sample has a few hundred thousand distinct CDR3 sequences in its table, and roughly 9% of those were observed once. The ten largest make up roughly 7% of the sample.

This clonotype was found many times. The antigen this receptor binds is unknown. No base-level quality is on record; no much larger clone is a single base apart. CDR1 and CDR2 (SGDLS, YYNGEE) derive from the germline V gene. The CDR3 sequence holds 15 residues, the cysteine and phenylalanine included. Kept here is only the CDR3 DNA, which spans 45 bases and is read in frame from base 1. The trim is 3 bases for V and 0 bases for J, with a gap of 12 bases between the germline ends. This same sample was also part of a study on yellow fever vaccine responses in identical twins. Reported in the second study: The T cell response to vaccination in identical twins was reported by the authors to appear partly convergent and partly personalized. In the study, vaccine-responding T cell clones were precisely tracked in identical twins.

Material: CD8+ T cells sorted from blood. This TCR derives from a woman between 18 and 29 years old in good health. This receptor chain uses TRBV9 and TRBJ2-5; the D gene remains uncertain. The CDR3 here reads CASSDTTDYQETQYF. At the DNA level, the sequence is TGTGCCAGCAGCGATACTACAGATTACCAAGAGACCCAGTACTTC.